The TCR beta chain under discussion was sequenced for a study of shared clonotypes between healthy human individuals. Study-level background: Every donor yielded three CD4 naive, three CD4 memory, two CD8 naive and one CD8 memory plate.

Whole-study results and caveats: Across subsets, estimated richness was generally greater for naive than for memory populations. Sampling used blood alone; tissue repertoires probably differ.

On this clone: Antigen: not known.

Profiled with immunoSEQ multiplex PCR; TCRdb holds only in-frame clones, not every one. This sample has around 1 million clones, with less than 85% found just once. This receptor was taken from a man between 18 and 29 years old in good health. The sample consisted of memory CD4+ T cells sorted from blood. Subset meaning: CD45RA-negative fraction.

The CDR3 bases are TGTGCCAGTAGTATAGCGACAGGGATTTATCAGCCCCAGCATTTT. Amino acids: CASSIATGIYQPQHF. The chain couples TRBV19 to TRBJ1-5; 7 bases are a match to TRBD1. V lost 1 base, J lost 5 bases, and 5 bases stayed unmatched. The CDR3 extends over 15 amino acids. Germline values: CDR1 LNHDA, CDR2 SQIVND (reference sequence).